This T cell receptor beta chain comes out of a study of blood T cell repertoires in COVID-19. Background on the study: COVID-19 samples collected from the United States, Italy and Spain covered acute and convalescent phases. PBMCs, B-cell-depleted T cells, or T cells were the source of the cDNA or gDNA that made up the material.

The repertoire was sequenced with immunoSEQ multiplex PCR; TCRdb's copy has only in-frame clones and lacks some. The profile shows 350,000 to 450,000 clones, over 75% of them singletons. The CDR3 totals 15 residues. With 7 bases clipped from V and 0 bases from J, the junction kept 8 bases outside the gene matches. Germline V lookup: CDR1 SGHTA, CDR2 FQGNSA. The participants were between roughly 18 and 100 years old and came from under 25 US areas. Sample: PBMCs or T cells enriched from blood (not recorded which). The source of this sequence is a woman aged 18-29 years who had been exposed to COVID-19. J is TRBJ2-7 and V is TRBV7-2, with 8 positions matching TRBD2. For the CDR3, the DNA is TGTGCCAGCACATCTAGCGGGTTCAGCTCCTACGAGCAGTACTTC. It specifies CASTSSGFSSYEQYF.